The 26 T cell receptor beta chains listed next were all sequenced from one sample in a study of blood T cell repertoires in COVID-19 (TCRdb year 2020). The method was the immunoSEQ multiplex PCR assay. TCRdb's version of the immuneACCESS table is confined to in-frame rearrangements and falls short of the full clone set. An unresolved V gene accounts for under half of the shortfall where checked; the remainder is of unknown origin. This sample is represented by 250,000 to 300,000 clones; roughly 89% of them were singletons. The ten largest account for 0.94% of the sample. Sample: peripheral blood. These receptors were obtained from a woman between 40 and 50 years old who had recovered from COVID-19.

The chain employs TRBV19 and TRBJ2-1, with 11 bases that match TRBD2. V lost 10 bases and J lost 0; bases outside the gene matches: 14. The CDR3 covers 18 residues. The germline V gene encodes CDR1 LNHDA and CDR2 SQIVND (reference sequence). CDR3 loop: CATEDGASGRPSYNEQFF. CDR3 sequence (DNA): TGTGCCACAGAAGATGGAGCTAGCGGGAGGCCCTCCTACAATGAGCAGTTCTTC.

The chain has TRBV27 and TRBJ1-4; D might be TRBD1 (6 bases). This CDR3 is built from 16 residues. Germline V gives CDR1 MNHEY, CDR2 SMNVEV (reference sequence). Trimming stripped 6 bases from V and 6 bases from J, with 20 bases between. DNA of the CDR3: TGTGCCAGCAGCCCCAGACTTACAGGGCGGGATGAAAAACTGTTTTTT. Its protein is CASSPRLTGRDEKLFF. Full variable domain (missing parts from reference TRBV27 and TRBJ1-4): EAQVTQNPRYLITVTGKKLTVTCSQNMNHEYMSWYRQDPGLGLRQIYYSMNVEVTDKGDVPEGYKVSRKEKRNFPLILESPSPNQTSLYFCASSPRLTGRDEKLFFGSGTQLSVL.

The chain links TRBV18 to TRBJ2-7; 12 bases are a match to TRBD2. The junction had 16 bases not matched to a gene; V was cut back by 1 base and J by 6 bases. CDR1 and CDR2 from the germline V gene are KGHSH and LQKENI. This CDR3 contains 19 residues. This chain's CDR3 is CASSPLQNPGTSGHGEQYF. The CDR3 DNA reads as TGTGCCAGCTCACCACTGCAAAACCCCGGGACTAGCGGGCATGGCGAGCAGTACTTC. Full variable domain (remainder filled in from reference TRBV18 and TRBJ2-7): NAGVMQNPRHLVRRRGQEARLRCSPMKGHSHVYWYRQLPEEGLKFMVYLQKENIIDESGMPKERFSAEFPKEGPSILRIQQVVRGDSAAYFCASSPLQNPGTSGHGEQYFGPGTRLTVT.

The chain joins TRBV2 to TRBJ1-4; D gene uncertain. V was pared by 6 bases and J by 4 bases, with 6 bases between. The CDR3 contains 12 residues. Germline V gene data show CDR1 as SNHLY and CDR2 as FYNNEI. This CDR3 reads CASSGVNEKLFF. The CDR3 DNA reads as TGTGCCAGCAGCGGTGTTAATGAAAAACTGTTTTTT. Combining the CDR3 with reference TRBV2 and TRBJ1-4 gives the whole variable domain EPEVTQTPSHQVTQMGQEVILRCVPISNHLYFYWYRQILGQKVEFLVSFYNNEISEKSEIFDDQFSVERPDGSNFTLKIRSTKLEDSAMYFCASSGVNEKLFFGSGTQLSVL.

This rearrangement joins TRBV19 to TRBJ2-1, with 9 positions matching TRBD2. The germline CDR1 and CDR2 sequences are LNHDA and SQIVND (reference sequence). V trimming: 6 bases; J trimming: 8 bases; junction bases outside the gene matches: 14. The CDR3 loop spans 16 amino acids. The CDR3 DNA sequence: TGTGCCAGTAGAGAGTTGGCTAGCGGGATTTGGGATGAGCAGTTCTTC. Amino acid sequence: CASRELASGIWDEQFF.

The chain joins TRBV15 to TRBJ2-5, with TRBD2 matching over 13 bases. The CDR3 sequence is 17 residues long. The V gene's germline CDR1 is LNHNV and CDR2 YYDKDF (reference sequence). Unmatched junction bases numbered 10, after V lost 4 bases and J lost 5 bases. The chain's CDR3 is CATSNPEGLAGPETQYF. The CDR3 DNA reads TGTGCCACCAGCAACCCCGAGGGACTAGCGGGACCGGAGACCCAGTACTTC. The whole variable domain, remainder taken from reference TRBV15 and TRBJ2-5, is DAMVIQNPRYQVTQFGKPVTLSCSQTLNHNVMYWYQQKSSQAPKLLFHYYDKDFNNEADTPDNFQSRRPNTSFCFLDIRSPGLGDTAMYLCATSNPEGLAGPETQYFGPGTRLLVL.

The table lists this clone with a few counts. The CDR3 DNA reads as TGTGCCAGCAGCAAAAGGGGTCAGCCCCAGCATTTT. It specifies CASSKRGQPQHF. The chain employs TRBV21-1 and TRBJ1-5; no check of the table's D call, TRBD1, against the DNA was made. TRBV21-1 counts as a pseudogene. CDR3 size: 12 residues.

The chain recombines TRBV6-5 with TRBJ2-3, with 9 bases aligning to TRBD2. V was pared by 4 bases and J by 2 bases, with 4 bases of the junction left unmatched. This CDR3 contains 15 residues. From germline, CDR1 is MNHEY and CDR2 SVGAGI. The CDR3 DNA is TGTGCCAGCAGTTCGACTAGCGGATACACAGATACGCAGTATTTT. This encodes CASSSTSGYTDTQYF.

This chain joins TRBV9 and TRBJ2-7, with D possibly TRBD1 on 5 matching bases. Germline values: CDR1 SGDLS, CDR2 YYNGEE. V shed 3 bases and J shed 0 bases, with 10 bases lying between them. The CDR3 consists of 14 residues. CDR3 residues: CASSANQGSYEQYF. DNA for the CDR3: TGTGCCAGCAGCGCCAACCAGGGCTCCTACGAGCAGTACTTC.

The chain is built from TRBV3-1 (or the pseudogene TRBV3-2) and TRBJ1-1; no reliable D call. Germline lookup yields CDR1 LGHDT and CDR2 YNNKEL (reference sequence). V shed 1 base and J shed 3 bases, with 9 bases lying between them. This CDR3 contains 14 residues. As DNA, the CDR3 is TGTGCCAGCAGCCAAGGTCGGGATTACACTGAAGCTTTCTTT. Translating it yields CASSQGRDYTEAFF.

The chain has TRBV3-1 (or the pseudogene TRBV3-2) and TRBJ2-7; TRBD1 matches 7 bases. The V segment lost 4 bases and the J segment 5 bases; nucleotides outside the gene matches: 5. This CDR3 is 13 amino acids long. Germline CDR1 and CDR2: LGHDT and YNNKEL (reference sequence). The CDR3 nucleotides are TGTGCCAGCAGCCGGACACAGGGGAACGAGCAGTACTTC. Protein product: CASSRTQGNEQYF.

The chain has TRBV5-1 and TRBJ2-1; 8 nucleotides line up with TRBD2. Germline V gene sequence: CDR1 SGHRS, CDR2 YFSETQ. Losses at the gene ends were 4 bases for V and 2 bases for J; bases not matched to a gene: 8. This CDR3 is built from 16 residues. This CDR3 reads CASSPNEAGAYNEQFF. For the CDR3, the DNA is TGCGCCAGCAGCCCCAACGAAGCGGGAGCCTACAATGAGCAGTTCTTC.

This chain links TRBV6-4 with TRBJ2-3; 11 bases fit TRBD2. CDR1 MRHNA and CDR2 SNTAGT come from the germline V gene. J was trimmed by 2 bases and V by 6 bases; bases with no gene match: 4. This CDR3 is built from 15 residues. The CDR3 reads CASSPGLADTDTQYF. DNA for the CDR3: TGTGCCAGCAGCCCGGGACTAGCGGACACAGATACGCAGTATTTT.

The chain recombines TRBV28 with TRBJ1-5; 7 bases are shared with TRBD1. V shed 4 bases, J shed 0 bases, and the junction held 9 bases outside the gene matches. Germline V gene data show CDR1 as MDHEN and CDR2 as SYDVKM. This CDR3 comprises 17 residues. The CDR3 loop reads CASSSRDSSYSNQPQHF. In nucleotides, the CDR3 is TGTGCCAGCAGTTCTCGGGACAGCTCCTATAGCAATCAGCCCCAGCATTTT.

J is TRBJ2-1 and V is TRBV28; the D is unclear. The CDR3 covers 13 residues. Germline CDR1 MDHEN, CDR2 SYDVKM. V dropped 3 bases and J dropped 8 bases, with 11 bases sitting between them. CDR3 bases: TGTGCCAGCAGTTTTACAAATCTGGATGAGCAGTTCTTC. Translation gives CASSFTNLDEQFF.

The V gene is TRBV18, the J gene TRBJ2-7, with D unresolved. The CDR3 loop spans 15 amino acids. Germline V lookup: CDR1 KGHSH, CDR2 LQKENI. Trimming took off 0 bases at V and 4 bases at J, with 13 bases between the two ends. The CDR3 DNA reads TGTGCCAGCTCACCACCGAGTGGGCTTGGATACGAGCAGTACTTC. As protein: CASSPPSGLGYEQYF.

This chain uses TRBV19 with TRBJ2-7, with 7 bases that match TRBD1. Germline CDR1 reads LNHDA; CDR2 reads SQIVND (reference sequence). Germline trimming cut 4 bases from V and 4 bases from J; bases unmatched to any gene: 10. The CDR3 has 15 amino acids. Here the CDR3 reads CASSSDRASNYEQYF. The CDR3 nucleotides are TGTGCCAGTAGTAGCGACAGGGCTTCCAATTACGAGCAGTACTTC.

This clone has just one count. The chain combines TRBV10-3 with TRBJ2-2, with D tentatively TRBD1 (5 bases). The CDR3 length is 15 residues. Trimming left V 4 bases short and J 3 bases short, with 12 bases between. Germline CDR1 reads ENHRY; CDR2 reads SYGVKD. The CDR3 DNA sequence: TGTGCCATCAGTGGGGGCAGCCCGGACACCGGGGAGCTGTTTTTT. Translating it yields CAISGGSPDTGELFF.

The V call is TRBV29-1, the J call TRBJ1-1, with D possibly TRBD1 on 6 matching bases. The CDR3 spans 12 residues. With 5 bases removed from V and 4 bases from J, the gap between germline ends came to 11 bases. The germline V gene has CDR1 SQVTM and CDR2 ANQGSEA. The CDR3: CSVTGSGTEAFF. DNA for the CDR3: TGCAGCGTTACAGGGAGTGGCACTGAAGCTTTCTTT.

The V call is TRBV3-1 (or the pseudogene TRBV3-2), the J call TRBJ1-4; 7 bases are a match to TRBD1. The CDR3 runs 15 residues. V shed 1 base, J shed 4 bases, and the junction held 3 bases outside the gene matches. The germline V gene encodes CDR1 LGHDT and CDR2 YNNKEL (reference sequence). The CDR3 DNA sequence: TGTGCCAGCAGCCAAGTAGCAGGGGGTAATGAAAAACTGTTTTTT. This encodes CASSQVAGGNEKLFF.

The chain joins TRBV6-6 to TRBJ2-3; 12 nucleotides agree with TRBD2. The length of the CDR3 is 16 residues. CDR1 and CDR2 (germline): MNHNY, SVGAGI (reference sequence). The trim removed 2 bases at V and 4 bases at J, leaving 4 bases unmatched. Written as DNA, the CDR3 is TGTGCCAGCAGTTACCTAGCGGGAGGGCCGTCAGATACGCAGTATTTT. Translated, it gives CASSYLAGGPSDTQYF.

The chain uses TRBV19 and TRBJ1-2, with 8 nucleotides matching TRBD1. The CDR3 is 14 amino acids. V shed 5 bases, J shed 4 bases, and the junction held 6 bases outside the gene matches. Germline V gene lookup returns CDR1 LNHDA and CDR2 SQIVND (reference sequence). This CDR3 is CASSPRQGSYGYTF. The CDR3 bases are TGTGCCAGTAGTCCGAGACAGGGGAGCTATGGCTACACCTTC.

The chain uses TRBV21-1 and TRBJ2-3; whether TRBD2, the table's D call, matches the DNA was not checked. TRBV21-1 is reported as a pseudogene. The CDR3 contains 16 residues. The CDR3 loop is CASSKVGLAGGDTQYF. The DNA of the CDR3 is TGTGCCAGCAGCAAAGTCGGCCTAGCGGGAGGAGATACGCAGTATTTT.

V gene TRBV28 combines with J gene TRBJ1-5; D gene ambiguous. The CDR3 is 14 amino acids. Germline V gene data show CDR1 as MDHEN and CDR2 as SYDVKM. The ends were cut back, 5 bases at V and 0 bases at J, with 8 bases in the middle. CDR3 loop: CASSALDSNQPQHF. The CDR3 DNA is TGTGCCAGCAGTGCGCTTGATAGCAATCAGCCCCAGCATTTT.

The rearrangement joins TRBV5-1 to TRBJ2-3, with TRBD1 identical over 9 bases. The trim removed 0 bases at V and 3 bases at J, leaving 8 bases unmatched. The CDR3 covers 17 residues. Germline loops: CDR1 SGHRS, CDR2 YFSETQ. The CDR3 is CASSLGDRAFGTDTQYF. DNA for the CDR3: TGCGCCAGCAGCTTGGGGGACAGGGCCTTCGGGACAGATACGCAGTATTTT.

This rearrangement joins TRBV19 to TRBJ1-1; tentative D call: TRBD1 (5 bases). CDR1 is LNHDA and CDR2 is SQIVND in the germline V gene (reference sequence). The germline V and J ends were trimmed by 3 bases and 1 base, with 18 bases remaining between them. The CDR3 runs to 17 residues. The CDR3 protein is CASSIIRQGIWNTEAFF. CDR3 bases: TGTGCCAGTAGTATTATCCGGCAGGGAATTTGGAACACTGAAGCTTTCTTT.